Shown below are 12 T cell receptor beta chains from a single sample sequenced in a study of patients and donors after allogeneic stem cell transplantation. MiXCR, applied by TCRdb to the RT-PCR reads, yields one record per CDR3 protein. The sample includes tens of thousands of distinct CDR3 sequences, less than 30% of them seen just once. The sequencing sample was made of blood, either unsorted or a sorted T cell fraction (not recorded which). The source of these receptors is a human donor who was either an allogeneic HSCT recipient or a stem cell or donor lymphocyte infusion donor (not recorded which). It is not recorded whose cells these are; they may come from a transplant donor.

The chain carries TRBV2 and TRBJ1-1; no firm D call. Germline V CDR1 and CDR2: SNHLY, FYNNEI. The CDR3 has 14 residues. Trimming stripped 6 bases from V and 1 base from J, with 12 bases between. The CDR3 here is CASRALWANTEAFF. CDR3 bases: TGTGCCAGCAGGGCCCTTTGGGCGAACACTGAAGCTTTCTTT.

There are a few counts of this clonotype. The chain combines TRBV14 with TRBJ1-4, with D possibly matching TRBD1 (5 bases). The V gene's germline CDR1 is SGHDN and CDR2 FVKESK. V shed 2 bases and J shed 6 bases, with 10 bases lying between them. This CDR3 is 14 amino acids long. CDR3 coding DNA: TGTGCCAGCAGCCAACAGGGTTTATATGAAAAACTGTTTTTT. This encodes CASSQQGLYEKLFF.

The chain recombines TRBV20-1 with TRBJ2-7, with D perhaps TRBD1 (6 bases). V lost 4 bases, J lost 5 bases, and 15 bases lay in between. The CDR3 is 13 residues long. Germline V gives CDR1 DFQATT, CDR2 SNEGSKA (reference sequence). CDR3 coding DNA: TGCAGTGCTACCGAGGGGGAGCCCAACGAGCAGTACTTC. Translation: CSATEGEPNEQYF.

V gene TRBV7-9 combines with J gene TRBJ1-2; TRBD1 matches at 7 bases. The V segment lost 1 base and the J segment 2 bases; nucleotides outside the gene matches: 4. This CDR3 is 15 amino acids long. CDR1 is SEHNR, CDR2 FQNEAQ, per germline (reference sequence). CDR3 amino acids: CASSLGDSLNYGYTF. CDR3 bases: TGTGCCAGCAGCTTAGGGGACAGCTTGAACTATGGCTACACCTTC.

There are a few counts of this clonotype. The chain combines TRBV4-1 with TRBJ2-4; 7 bases align to TRBD2. The V gene's germline CDR1 is MGHRA and CDR2 YSYEKL. The CDR3 loop spans 16 amino acids. V lost 4 bases and J lost 1; bases outside the gene matches: 7. The CDR3 loop reads CASSLERGEAKNIQYF. Written as DNA, the CDR3 is TGCGCCAGCAGCCTCGAGCGGGGCGAGGCCAAAAACATTCAGTACTTC.

The chain combines TRBV11-2 with TRBJ2-5; 9 bases fit TRBD1. Germline V gene lookup returns CDR1 SGHAT and CDR2 FQNNGV. This CDR3 has 14 amino acids. Losses at the gene ends were 7 bases for V and 5 bases for J; bases not matched to a gene: 8. Written as DNA, the CDR3 is TGTGCCAGCAAACAAACGGGACAGGGTGAGACCCAGTACTTC. Its protein product is CASKQTGQGETQYF.

This clonotype was picked up a small number of times. The CDR3 spells CATSRSSTDTQYF. The CDR3 DNA sequence: TGTGCCACCAGCAGAAGCAGCACAGATACGCAGTATTTT. The V and J genes are TRBV15 and TRBJ2-3; the D is unclear. V was trimmed by 2 bases and J by 0 bases, leaving 3 bases between them. The CDR3 has 13 amino acids. Germline V CDR1 and CDR2: LNHNV, YYDKDF (reference sequence).

This chain connects TRBV18 to TRBJ2-3; D not resolved. This CDR3 comprises 12 residues. V was trimmed by 0 bases and J by 2 bases, leaving 0 bases between them. Looked up from germline, CDR1 is KGHSH and CDR2 is LQKENI. CDR3 sequence reads: CASSPPTDTQYF. The CDR3 DNA reads as TGTGCCAGCTCACCACCCACAGATACGCAGTATTTT.

This chain uses TRBV5-1 with TRBJ2-2; D is uncertain. Germline V gives CDR1 SGHRS, CDR2 YFSETQ. This CDR3 has 14 amino acids. Trimming removed 6 bases at V and 1 base at J, with 10 bases between. CDR3 region: CASKERWNTGELFF. The CDR3 DNA is TGCGCCAGCAAGGAACGGTGGAACACCGGGGAGCTGTTTTTT.

The table lists this clonotype with a few counts. This rearrangement joins TRBV29-1 to TRBJ2-7; no firm D call. Germline CDR1 is SQVTM and CDR2 is ANQGSEA. The CDR3 contains 12 residues. Trimming left V 2 bases short and J 2 bases short, with 7 bases between. The CDR3 is CSVESVAYEQYF. The CDR3 region has the DNA TGCAGCGTTGAATCGGTAGCCTACGAGCAGTACTTC.

The V gene is TRBV6-2 or TRBV6-3, the J gene TRBJ2-7; tentatively, D is TRBD2 (6 bases). This CDR3 has 13 residues. Trimming pared 7 bases from V and 3 bases from J, leaving 13 bases between. Germline CDR1 and CDR2: MNHEY and SVGEGT. The CDR3 sequence is CASNNAGHYEQYF. As DNA, the CDR3 is TGTGCCAGCAATAACGCGGGGCACTACGAGCAGTACTTC.

The chain uses TRBV11-3 and TRBJ2-1; maybe TRBD2 (6 bases). V lost 5 bases and J lost 4, with 15 bases in between. The germline CDR1 and CDR2 sequences are SGHNT and YENEEA. This CDR3 has 15 residues. CDR3 sequence reads: CASSPGLPTYNEQFF. The CDR3 coding sequence is TGTGCCAGCAGCCCAGGACTACCGACTTACAATGAGCAGTTCTTC.